A selection of T cell receptor beta chains follows, all from one sample in a study of blood T cell repertoires in COVID-19. Only in-frame clones appear in the TCRdb table, and some are missing; sequencing was by immunoSEQ multiplex PCR. The table includes about 55,000 clones, approximately 82% detected once. Material for sequencing was peripheral blood. The receptors originated from a human donor in a cohort sampled during active or convalescent COVID-19. The CDR3 runs from the conserved cysteine through the conserved F or W. The order of the fields is V gene, J gene, clone size, D gene, CDR3 DNA, CDR3 protein. D genes are given only for firm matches. Clone sizes are given selectively: once, few, many, or a class where the clone is expanded.

TRBV6-2/TRBV6-3	TRBJ1-2	NA	NA	TGTGCCAGCAGTTACTCGAGCCACCGACAGACAAACTATGGCTACACCTTC	CASSYSSHRQTNYGYTF
TRBV11-2	TRBJ2-2	NA	NA	TGTGCCAGCAGCTTAGTTGGGGGGTCCGCGAACACCGGGGAGCTGTTTTTT	CASSLVGGSANTGELFF
TRBV14	TRBJ2-1	NA	TRBD1	TGTGCCAGCAGCCCAACGACAGGGGTCAATGAGCAGTTCTTC	CASSPTTGVNEQFF
TRBV19	TRBJ1-4	NA	TRBD1	TGTGCCAGTAGTAGACGACAGGGGGGGATTAATGAAAAACTGTTTTTT	CASSRRQGGINEKLFF
TRBV28	TRBJ2-2	NA	TRBD1	TGTGCCAGCAGTACCCTGGGGTGGGACAGGGAGTACGGGGAGCTGTTTTTT	CASSTLGWDREYGELFF
TRBV5-6	TRBJ1-6	NA	NA	TGTGCCAGCACCGATCGCCGAGCTAATTCACCCCTCCACTTT	CASTDRRANSPLHF
TRBV27	TRBJ2-7	NA	NA	TGTGCCAGCAGTCAGACAGGTCGGTATATTTACGAGCAGTACTTC	CASSQTGRYIYEQYF
TRBV6-4	TRBJ1-4	NA	NA	TGTGCCAGCAGCCGAACGACGGGAAATAATGAAAAACTGTTTTTT	CASSRTTGNNEKLFF
TRBV6-1	TRBJ1-2	NA	TRBD1	TGTGCCAGCAGTGAGGGCAGGGGGCAATATGGCTACACCTTC	CASSEGRGQYGYTF
TRBV27	TRBJ1-4	NA	TRBD1	TGTGCCAGCAGTTTTTCTACAGGGGGCGCTTTTAATGAAAAACTGTTTTTT	CASSFSTGGAFNEKLFF
TRBV5-6	TRBJ2-7	NA	NA	TGTGCCAGCAGCTCTCGAATCAGGGGTCCCGACGAGCAGTACTTC	CASSSRIRGPDEQYF
TRBV5-1	TRBJ2-7	NA	NA	TGCGCCAGCAGCTTGGGGCAGGTTGTAGGCGAGCAGTACTTC	CASSLGQVVGEQYF
TRBV5-1	TRBJ2-7	NA	TRBD2	TGCGCCAGCAGCCTTGGGACTAGCGGGGGGGCCTCCTACGAGCAGTACTTC	CASSLGTSGGASYEQYF
TRBV9	TRBJ2-7	NA	NA	TGTGCCAGCAGCGTAGGTTCGGAGGGGAAGCAGTACTTC	CASSVGSEGKQYF
TRBV4-2	TRBJ1-3	NA	NA	TGTGCCAGCAGCCAATTGGACAGTTCCTCTGGAAACACCATATATTTT	CASSQLDSSSGNTIYF
TRBV7-8	TRBJ1-4	NA	NA	TGTGCCAGCAGCTTAGCCGACAGCGCAACTAATGAAAAACTGTTTTTT	CASSLADSATNEKLFF
TRBV4-1	TRBJ1-2	NA	NA	TGCGCCAGCAGCCAAGATCAGCAACAGTCTAACTATGGCTACACCTTC	CASSQDQQQSNYGYTF
TRBV6-4	TRBJ1-2	NA	NA	TGTGCCAGCAGTGACTCCTCCCATATTGACAGTACTGGGGGCTACACCTTC	CASSDSSHIDSTGGYTF
TRBV6-5	TRBJ2-7	once	NA	TGTGCCAGCAGCCCCCGCTACGAGCAGTACTTC	CASSPRYEQYF
TRBV6-1	TRBJ1-2	few	TRBD1	TGTGCCAGCAGTGAAGAGTCAGGGGGAGGCTACACCTTC	CASSEESGGGYTF
TRBV18	TRBJ1-3	NA	NA	TGTGCCAGCTCGGACGCCTCGGGAGGAAACACCATATATTTT	CASSDASGGNTIYF
TRBV9	TRBJ2-3	NA	NA	TGTGCCAGCAGCGTTCGCTGGGGCGGTACAGATACGCAGTATTTT	CASSVRWGGTDTQYF